This T cell receptor (beta chain) was observed in a study of cytomegalovirus exposure and HLA in healthy donors. A word on this clone: Its cognate antigen is unknown.

In the PCR, 60 Vbeta and 13 Jbeta primers were used. TCRdb keeps only in-frame clones here, not all; method: immunoSEQ multiplex PCR. The sample contains under 200,000 clones, less than 85% of which appear only once. Study outcomes and limitations: When analyzed later, the rates of TCR association showed variation by HLA locus, with DRB1 the most and HLA-C the fewest. The study carried out a later analysis of TCR beta sequences. It associated 15,000 to 20,000 of them with specific HLA alleles at a false discovery rate of 0.05. Per published reports, the classifier diagnosed cytomegalovirus status with high specificity and sensitivity.

The trim removed 6 bases at V and 3 bases at J, leaving 4 bases unmatched. Germline values: CDR1 MNHNY, CDR2 SVGAGI (reference sequence). The CDR3 totals 14 residues. This TCR derives from a man aged 55-75 years in good health and CMV-seronegative. This sequence joins TRBV6-6 and TRBJ1-2, with 10 bases aligning to TRBD1. Sequences were obtained from PBMCs. CDR3 DNA: TGTGCCAGCAGGGCCGGGACAGGGGACTATGGCTACACCTTC. Protein: CASRAGTGDYGYTF.